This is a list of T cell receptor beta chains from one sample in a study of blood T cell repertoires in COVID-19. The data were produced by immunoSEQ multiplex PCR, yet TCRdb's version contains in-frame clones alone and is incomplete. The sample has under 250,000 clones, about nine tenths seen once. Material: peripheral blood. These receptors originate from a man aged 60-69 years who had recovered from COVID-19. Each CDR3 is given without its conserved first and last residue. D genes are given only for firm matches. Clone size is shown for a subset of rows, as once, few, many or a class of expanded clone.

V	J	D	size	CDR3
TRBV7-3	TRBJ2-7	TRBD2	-	ASSLGRADTEQY
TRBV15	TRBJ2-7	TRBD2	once	ATSRGPGTSGRTFHYEQY
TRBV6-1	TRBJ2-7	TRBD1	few	ASSEVGGYTRSYEQY
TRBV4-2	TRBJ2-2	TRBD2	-	ASSQAGGLNTGELF
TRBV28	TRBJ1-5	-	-	ASSWGQSNQPQH
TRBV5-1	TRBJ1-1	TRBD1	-	ASSLAMGQGNTEAF
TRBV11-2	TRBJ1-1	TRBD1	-	ASSLVGQGLGTEAF
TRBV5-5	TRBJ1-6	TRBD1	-	ASTVQGVYNSPLH
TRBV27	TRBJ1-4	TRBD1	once	ASSLTGATNEKLF
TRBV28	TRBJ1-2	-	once	ASRTGQTTGYT
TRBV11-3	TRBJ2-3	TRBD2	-	ASSLEASGTTDTQY
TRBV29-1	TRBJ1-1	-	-	SAGENTEAF
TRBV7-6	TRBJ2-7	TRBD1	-	ASSVGDRGPEQY
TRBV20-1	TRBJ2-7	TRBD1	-	SARGHGEQY
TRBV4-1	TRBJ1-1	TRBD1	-	ASSSPSGGTEAF
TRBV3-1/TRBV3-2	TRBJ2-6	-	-	ASSQEGAAAGANVLT
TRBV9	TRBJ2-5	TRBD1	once	ASSRTGGGETQY
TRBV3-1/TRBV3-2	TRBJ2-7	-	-	ASGSAYEQY
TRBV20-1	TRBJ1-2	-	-	SAESNYGYT
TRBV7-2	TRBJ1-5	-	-	ASRYGGVGNQPQH
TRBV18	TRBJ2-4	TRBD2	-	ASSPLGLAGGGDIQY
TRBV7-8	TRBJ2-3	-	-	ASSFGDTDTQY
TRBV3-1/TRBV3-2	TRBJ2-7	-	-	ASSRQGNHEQY
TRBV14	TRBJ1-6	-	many	ASSQERGGKSPLH
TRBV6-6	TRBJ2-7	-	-	ASSLKQGPEQY
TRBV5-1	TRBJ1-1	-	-	ASSPEEGMNTEAF
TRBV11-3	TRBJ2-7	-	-	ASSLAGAGRYEQY
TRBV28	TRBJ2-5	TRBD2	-	ASSLELAGIQETQY
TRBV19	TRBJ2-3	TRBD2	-	ASSLIAGGRTDTQY
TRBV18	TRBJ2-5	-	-	ASSPIAAAGETQY
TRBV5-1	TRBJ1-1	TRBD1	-	ASSPQGRTEAF
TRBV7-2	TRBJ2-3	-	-	ASSFRDTDTQY
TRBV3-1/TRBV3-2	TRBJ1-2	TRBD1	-	ASSHWDRSNYGYT
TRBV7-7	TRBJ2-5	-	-	ASSPAGTFRRETQY
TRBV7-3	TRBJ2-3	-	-	ASSFQSTDTQY